This T cell receptor beta chain was identified during a study of T cell clonotyping in hematopoietic cell transplantation. Sequencing used immunoSEQ multiplex PCR; TCRdb keeps in-frame clones, though not all of them. The sample yields about 36,000 clones, 80% to 90% seen once. Notes on this clone: Its antigen remains unknown.

V lost 5 bases, J lost 0 bases, and 13 bases lay in between. CDR3 length: 15 amino acids. CDR1 is SGHTA, CDR2 FQGNSA, per germline. Findings and caveats of the study: Few recipient clonotypes overlapped donors; over 95% were de novo at given depth. After transplant, recipient diversity fell while pathologically expanded clonotypes grew through day 180. Cells were unsorted, so CD4 and CD8 contributions were not separated.

The rearrangement links TRBV7-2 to TRBJ2-5; D is perhaps TRBD1 (6 bases). The TCR sequence derives from a woman aged 35 to 49 in good health. Some clones in this sample may be carry-over from other donors' samples. Sequencing was carried out using peripheral blood mononuclear cells. The CDR3 DNA is TGTGCCAGCAGCCCGAACGGACAGTACCAAGAGACCCAGTACTTC. It yields the protein CASSPNGQYQETQYF.